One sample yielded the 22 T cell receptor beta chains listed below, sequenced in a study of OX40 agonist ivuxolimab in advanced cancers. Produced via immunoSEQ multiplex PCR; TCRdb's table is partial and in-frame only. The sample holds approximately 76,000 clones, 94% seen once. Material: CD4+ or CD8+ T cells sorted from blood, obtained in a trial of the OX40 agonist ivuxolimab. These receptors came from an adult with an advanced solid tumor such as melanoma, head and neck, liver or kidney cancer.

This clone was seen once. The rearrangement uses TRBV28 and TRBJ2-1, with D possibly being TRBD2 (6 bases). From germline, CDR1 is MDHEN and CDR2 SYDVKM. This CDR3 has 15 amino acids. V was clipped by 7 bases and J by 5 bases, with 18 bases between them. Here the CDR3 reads CASTGGADRDNEQFF. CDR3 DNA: TGTGCCAGCACGGGCGGGGCAGACCGAGACAATGAGCAGTTCTTC.

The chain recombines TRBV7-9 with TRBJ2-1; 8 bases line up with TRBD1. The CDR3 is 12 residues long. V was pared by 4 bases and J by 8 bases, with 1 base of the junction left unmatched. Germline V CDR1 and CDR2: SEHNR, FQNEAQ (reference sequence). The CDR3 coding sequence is TGTGCCAGCAGCTCAGGGGGCTATGAGCAGTTCTTC. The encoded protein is CASSSGGYEQFF.

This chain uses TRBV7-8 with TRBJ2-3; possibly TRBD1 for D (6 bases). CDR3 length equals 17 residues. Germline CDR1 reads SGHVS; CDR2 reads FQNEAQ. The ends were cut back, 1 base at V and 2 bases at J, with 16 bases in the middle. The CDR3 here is CASSLDGNRVVTDTQYF. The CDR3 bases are TGTGCCAGCAGCTTAGACGGGAACAGGGTCGTCACAGATACGCAGTATTTT.

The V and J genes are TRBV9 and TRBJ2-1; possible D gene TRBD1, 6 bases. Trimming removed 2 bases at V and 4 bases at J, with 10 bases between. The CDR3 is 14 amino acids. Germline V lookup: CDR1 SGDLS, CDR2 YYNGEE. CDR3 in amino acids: CASSVSGDYNEQFF. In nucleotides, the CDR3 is TGTGCCAGCAGCGTCTCAGGGGATTACAATGAGCAGTTCTTC.

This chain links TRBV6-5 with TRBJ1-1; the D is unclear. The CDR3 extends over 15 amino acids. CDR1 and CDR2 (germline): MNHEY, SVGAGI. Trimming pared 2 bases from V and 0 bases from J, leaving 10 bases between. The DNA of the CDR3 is TGTGCCAGCAGTTACGGCGGAACTTTGAACACTGAAGCTTTCTTT. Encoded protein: CASSYGGTLNTEAFF.

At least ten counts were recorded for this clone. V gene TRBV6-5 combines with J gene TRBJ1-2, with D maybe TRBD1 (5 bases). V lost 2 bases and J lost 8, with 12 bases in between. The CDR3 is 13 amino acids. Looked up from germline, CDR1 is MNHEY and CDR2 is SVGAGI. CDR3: CASSYVRGRGYTF. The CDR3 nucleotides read TGTGCCAGCAGTTACGTAAGGGGAAGGGGCTACACCTTC.

CDR3 DNA sequence: TGTGCCAGCAGCCTCACTAGCGGGAGCTACAATGAGCAGTTCTTC. Amino acids: CASSLTSGSYNEQFF. The rearrangement joins TRBV11-3 to TRBJ2-1, with 11 bases that match TRBD2. The V segment lost 5 bases and the J segment 3 bases; nucleotides outside the gene matches: 3. This CDR3 is built from 15 residues. CDR1 is SGHNT, CDR2 YENEEA, per germline.

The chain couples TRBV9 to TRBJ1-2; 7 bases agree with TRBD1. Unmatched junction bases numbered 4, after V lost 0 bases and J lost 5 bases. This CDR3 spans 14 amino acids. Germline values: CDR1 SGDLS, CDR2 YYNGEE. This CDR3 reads CASSVEGAKYGYTF. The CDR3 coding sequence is TGTGCCAGCAGCGTAGAGGGGGCGAAGTATGGCTACACCTTC.

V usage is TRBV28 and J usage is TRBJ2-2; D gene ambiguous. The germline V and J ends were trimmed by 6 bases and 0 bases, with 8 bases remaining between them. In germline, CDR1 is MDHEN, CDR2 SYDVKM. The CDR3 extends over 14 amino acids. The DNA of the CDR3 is TGTGCCAGCAGCCTGCTTACGAACACCGGGGAGCTGTTTTTT. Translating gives CASSLLTNTGELFF.

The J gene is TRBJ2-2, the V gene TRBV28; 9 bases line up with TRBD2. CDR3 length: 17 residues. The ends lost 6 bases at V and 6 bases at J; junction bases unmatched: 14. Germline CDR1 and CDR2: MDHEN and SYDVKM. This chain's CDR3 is CASRSWNSGSRAGELFF. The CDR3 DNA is TGTGCCAGCAGAAGTTGGAATAGCGGGAGTAGGGCCGGGGAGCTGTTTTTT.

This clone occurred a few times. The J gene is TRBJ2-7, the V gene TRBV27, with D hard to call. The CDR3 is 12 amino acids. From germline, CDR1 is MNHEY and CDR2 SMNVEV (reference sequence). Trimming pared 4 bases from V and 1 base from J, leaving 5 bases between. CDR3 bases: TGTGCCAGCAGTTCGACTTCCTACGAGCAGTACTTC. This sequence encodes CASSSTSYEQYF.

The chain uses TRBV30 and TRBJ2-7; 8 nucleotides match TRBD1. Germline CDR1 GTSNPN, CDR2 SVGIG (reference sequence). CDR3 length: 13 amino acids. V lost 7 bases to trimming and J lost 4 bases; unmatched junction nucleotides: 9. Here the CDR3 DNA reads TGTGCCTCGGAGGGGACAGGAGTATACGAGCAGTACTTC. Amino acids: CASEGTGVYEQYF.

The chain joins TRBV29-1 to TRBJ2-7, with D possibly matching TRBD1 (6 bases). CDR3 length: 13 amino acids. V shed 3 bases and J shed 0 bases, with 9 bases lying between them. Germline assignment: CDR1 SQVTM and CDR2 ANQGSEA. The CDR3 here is CSVEGDNSYEQYF. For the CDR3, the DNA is TGCAGCGTTGAGGGGGACAACTCCTACGAGCAGTACTTC.

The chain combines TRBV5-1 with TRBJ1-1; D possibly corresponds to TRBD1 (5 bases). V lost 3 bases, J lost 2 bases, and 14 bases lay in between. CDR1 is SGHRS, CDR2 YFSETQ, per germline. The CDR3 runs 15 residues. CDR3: CASSSLLGLNTEAFF. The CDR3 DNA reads TGCGCCAGCAGCTCGCTTCTGGGACTCAACACTGAAGCTTTCTTT.

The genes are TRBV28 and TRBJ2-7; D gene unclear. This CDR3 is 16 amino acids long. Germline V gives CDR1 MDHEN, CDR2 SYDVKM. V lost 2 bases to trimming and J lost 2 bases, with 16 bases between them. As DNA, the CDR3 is TGTGCCAGCAGTTTACTGAGAAACACTGGGACCTACGAGCAGTACTTC. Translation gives CASSLLRNTGTYEQYF.

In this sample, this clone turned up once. The CDR3: CASSQEWTSQETQYF. The CDR3 nucleotides read TGCGCCAGCAGCCAAGAGTGGACAAGCCAAGAGACCCAGTACTTC. This chain joins TRBV4-3 and TRBJ2-5; D possibly corresponds to TRBD1 (5 bases). V dropped 0 bases and J dropped 1 base, with 9 bases sitting between them. The CDR3 is 15 residues long. Looked up from germline, CDR1 is LGHNA and CDR2 is YSLEER.

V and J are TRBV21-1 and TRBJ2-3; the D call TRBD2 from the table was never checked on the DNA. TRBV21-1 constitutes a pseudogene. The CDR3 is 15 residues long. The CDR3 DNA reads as TGTGCCAGCAGCAGAGGACTAGATCACACAGATACGCAGTATTTT. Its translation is CASSRGLDHTDTQYF.

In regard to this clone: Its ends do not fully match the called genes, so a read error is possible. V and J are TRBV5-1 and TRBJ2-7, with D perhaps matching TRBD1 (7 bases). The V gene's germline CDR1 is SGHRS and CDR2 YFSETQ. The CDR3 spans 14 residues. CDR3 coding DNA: TGTGCCAGCAGCTGGGGGGACAGTTCCTACGAGCAGTACTTC. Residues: CASSWGDSSYEQYF.

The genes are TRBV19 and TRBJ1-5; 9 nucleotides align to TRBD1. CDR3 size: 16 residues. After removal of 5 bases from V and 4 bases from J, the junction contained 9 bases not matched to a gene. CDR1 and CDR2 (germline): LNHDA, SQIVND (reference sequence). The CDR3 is CASSRDREGGNQPQHF. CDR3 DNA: TGTGCCAGTAGTCGGGACAGGGAAGGGGGAAATCAGCCCCAGCATTTT.

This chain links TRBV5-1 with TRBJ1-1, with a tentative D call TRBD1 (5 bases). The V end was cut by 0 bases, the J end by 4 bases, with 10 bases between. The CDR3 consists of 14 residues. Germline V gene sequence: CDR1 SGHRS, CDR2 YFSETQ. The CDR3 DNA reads TGCGCCAGCAGCTTGGACCAAAGGGGCACTGAAGCTTTCTTT. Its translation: CASSLDQRGTEAFF.

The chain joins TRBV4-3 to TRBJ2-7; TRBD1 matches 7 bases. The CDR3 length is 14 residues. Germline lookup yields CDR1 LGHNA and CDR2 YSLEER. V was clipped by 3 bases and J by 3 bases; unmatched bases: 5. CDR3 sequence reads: CASSQGQSYYEQYF. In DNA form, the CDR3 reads TGCGCCAGCAGCCAGGGACAGTCCTACTACGAGCAGTACTTC.

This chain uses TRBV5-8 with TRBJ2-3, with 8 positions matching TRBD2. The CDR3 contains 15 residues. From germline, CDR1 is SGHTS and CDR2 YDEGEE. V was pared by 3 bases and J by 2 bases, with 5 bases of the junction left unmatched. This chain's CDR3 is CASSSLAGATDTQYF. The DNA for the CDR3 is TGTGCCAGCAGCTCGCTAGCGGGTGCCACAGATACGCAGTATTTT.